The 2 T cell receptor beta chains reported below all come from one sample, sequenced in a study of blood T cell repertoires in COVID-19. Clones were read by immunoSEQ multiplex PCR, and TCRdb kept only the in-frame ones, dropping some. The sample includes about 140,000 clones, over 70% of them seen just once. The specimen sequenced was peripheral blood. These receptors were taken from a man aged 50 to 59 who had recovered from COVID-19.

This chain uses TRBV6-1 with TRBJ2-2; 11 nucleotides line up with TRBD2. Trimming cost V 2 bases and J 5 bases; bases outside gene matches: 7. The CDR3 totals 17 residues. Germline CDR1 and CDR2: MNHNS and SASEGT. CDR3 nucleotides: TGTGCCAGCAGTGAACATAGCGGGGGGGCCGGTACCGGGGAGCTGTTTTTT. Its translation is CASSEHSGGAGTGELFF.

This chain uses TRBV6-5 with TRBJ1-4, with TRBD1 matching over 7 bases. V lost 5 bases, J lost 7 bases, and 7 bases stayed unmatched. Per the germline V gene, CDR1 is MNHEY and CDR2 is SVGAGI. The CDR3 spans 14 residues. CDR3 in amino acids: CASSQIQGGEKLFF. CDR3 nucleotides: TGTGCCAGCAGTCAGATCCAGGGGGGTGAAAAACTGTTTTTT.